This T cell receptor beta chain was captured in a study of T cell responses to AZD1222 COVID-19 vaccine. Clones were read by immunoSEQ multiplex PCR, and TCRdb kept only the in-frame ones, dropping some. Counted here are approximately 80,000 clones, roughly 88% occurring once; the ten biggest clones make up 10%. V dropped 7 bases and J dropped 2 bases, with 14 bases sitting between them. The CDR3 contains 14 residues. The V gene's germline CDR1 is SGHAT and CDR2 FQNNGV. V usage is TRBV11-2 and J usage is TRBJ2-5; D gene uncertain. Sequencing was performed on peripheral blood, taken 28 days after the second AZD1222 dose. This TCR derives from an adult who received the AZD1222 COVID-19 vaccine. CDR3 in DNA: TGTGCCAGCACCAAAACCGGGCTACAAGAGACCCAGTACTTC. Residues: CASTKTGLQETQYF.